The following is a T cell receptor beta chain sequence with its context. Its specific antigen is unknown. Base qualities are not recorded, but no much larger clone differs from it by a single base. This sample was taken from a study of blood T cell repertoires in COVID-19 (dated by TCRdb to the early 2020s). Study-wide context: Collaborator samples came from the United States, Italy and Spain and covered acute and convalescent phases of COVID-19. The prospective study material was composed of cDNA or gDNA derived from T cells, B-cell-depleted T cells, or PBMCs. The dataset comprised deeply sampled blood TCRbeta repertoires from subjects exposed to, actively infected with, or recovered from COVID-19. The repertoires were released in a freely available public database intended as a resource for research on the immune response to SARS-CoV-2. The samples were drawn from the first 160 participants of the ongoing ImmuneRACE study and from under 1,500 subjects provided by 6 global collaborators. A de-identified subject ID, COVID-19 status, age in years and sex were almost always included in the sample metadata. Where available, HLA class I and class II types were taken from metadata supplied by the sample provider and were not determined by assay-based typing. Findings and caveats that apply to the study as a whole: The quantity of clinical and demographic metadata differed by source and by participant and was supplied without curation.

One collaborating source in Seattle enrolled patients while the patients were actively infected and followed the patients over time throughout the course of disease. Whole blood was collected in K2EDTA tubes by collaborating institutions according to the institutions' own protocols. For TCRbeta analysis, collaborators shipped samples as frozen whole blood, isolated PBMCs, or DNA extracted from either of those sample types. TCRbeta CDR3 regions were amplified from genomic DNA using the immunoSEQ Assay, a bias-controlled multiplex PCR. The source study handled its data this way. The number of nucleated cells in each sample was estimated from the amplification of reference gene primers within the assay. To quantify the absolute abundance of each unique TCRbeta CDR3 rearrangement, sequence reads were collapsed and filtered. Productive Simpson clonality was computed per sample as the square root of Simpson's diversity index over productive rearrangements. The clones in this table, taken by TCRdb from immuneACCESS, are in-frame only. Not every clone is retained; where verified, under half of the shortfall comes from an unresolved V gene, and the cause of the rest is unknown. V and J calls and clone size are those listed in that table; D and trimming were worked out from the DNA. For this sample there are fewer than 300,000 clones; around 89% appear just once. The ten largest clonotypes hold approximately 6% of the sample.

According to the germline V gene, CDR1 reads MNHEY and CDR2 reads SVGAGI. Unmatched junction bases come to 4, with V trimmed by 7 bases and J by 7 bases. The CDR3, from cysteine to phenylalanine, totals 13 residues. The DNA shown is the 39-base CDR3, in frame from base 1. The chain is assembled from TRBV6-5 and TRBJ2-1, with TRBD1 matching 10 junction bases. Sequencing input: peripheral blood. The source is a woman aged 45-65 years with COVID-19, enrolled during active disease. The CDR3 protein: CASTRTGGNEQFF. The nucleotide sequence reads as follows: TGTGCCAGCACCAGGACAGGGGGGAATGAGCAGTTCTTC.